Sequencing of this TCR beta chain was carried out in a study of OX40 agonist ivuxolimab in advanced cancers. Findings and caveats of the study: Antigen specificity remained undetermined for the expanded peripheral T cells.

Looked up from germline, CDR1 is MGHRA and CDR2 is YSYEKL. Between the trimmed V and J ends, which lost 0 bases and 4 bases, there was a span of 13 bases. This CDR3 comprises 16 residues. This clone was seen only a few times. Its antigen is currently unknown. Clones were sequenced by immunoSEQ multiplex PCR, and TCRdb holds only the in-frame ones, with some missing. Among more than 60,000 clones listed, 80% to 90% were seen once. This clonotype was sampled from an adult with an advanced solid tumor such as melanoma, head and neck, liver or kidney cancer. Sequenced here: CD4+ or CD8+ T cells sorted from blood, sampled in a trial of the OX40 agonist ivuxolimab. V usage is TRBV4-1 and J usage is TRBJ2-1, with a tentative D call TRBD2 (5 bases). The chain's CDR3 is CASSQERLTGYNEQFF. The CDR3, as DNA: TGCGCCAGCAGCCAAGAGCGCCTCACGGGATACAATGAGCAGTTCTTC.